One and the same sample provided the 5 T cell receptor beta chains below, sequenced in a study of lymphopenia after photon versus proton radiotherapy. Using immunoSEQ multiplex PCR, the repertoire was profiled, and TCRdb retains in-frame clones only, with some absent. Here the sample spans tens of thousands of clones, around 87% being singletons. Source: peripheral blood, taken from a patient treated with proton-based radiotherapy. All receptors come from a woman aged 55-70 years with cholangiocarcinoma. Some clones in this sample may be carry-over from other donors' samples.

The chain recombines TRBV7-2 with TRBJ1-5; D remains ambiguous. From germline, CDR1 is SGHTA and CDR2 FQGNSA. V was trimmed by 5 bases and J by 0 bases, leaving 14 bases between them. This CDR3 comprises 16 residues. The CDR3 loop reads CASSPDRSYSNQPQHF. CDR3 in DNA: TGTGCCAGCAGCCCCGATAGATCTTATAGCAATCAGCCCCAGCATTTT.

The J gene is TRBJ2-7, the V gene TRBV10-3; no clear D gene. Germline loops: CDR1 ENHRY, CDR2 SYGVKD. Trimming pared 1 base from V and 7 bases from J, leaving 5 bases between. The CDR3 sequence is 11 residues long. For the CDR3, the DNA is TGTGCCATCAGTGAGTACGGGGAGCAGTACTTC. Translation: CAISEYGEQYF.

The chain carries TRBV19 and TRBJ2-1; 14 bases are shared with TRBD2. The length of the CDR3 is 18 residues. Trimming cost V 4 bases and J 4 bases; bases outside gene matches: 9. The V gene's germline CDR1 is LNHDA and CDR2 SQIVND (reference sequence). The CDR3 DNA sequence: TGTGCCAGTAGTACCCTGAGGACTAGCGGGGGGAATTACAATGAGCAGTTCTTC. Amino acid sequence: CASSTLRTSGGNYNEQFF. The full variable domain, in which reference TRBV19 and TRBJ2-1 provide the parts outside the CDR3, is DGGITQSPKYLFRKEGQNVTLSCEQNLNHDAMYWYRQDPGQGLRLIYYSQIVNDFQKGDIAEGYSVSREKKESFPLTVTSAQKNPTAFYLCASSTLRTSGGNYNEQFFGPGTRLTVL.

The chain recombines TRBV7-9 with TRBJ2-2; 9 bases align to TRBD2. J lost 6 bases, V lost 4 bases, and 9 bases had no gene match. This CDR3 region has 16 residues. In germline, CDR1 is SEHNR, CDR2 FQNEAQ (reference sequence). The CDR3 spells CASSYRISGRSGELFF. In nucleotides, the CDR3 is TGTGCCAGCAGCTACCGGATTAGCGGGAGATCCGGGGAGCTGTTTTTT.

V gene TRBV5-5 combines with J gene TRBJ2-5; 7 nucleotides line up with TRBD1. The CDR3 runs 14 residues. The trim removed 4 bases at V and 7 bases at J, leaving 10 bases unmatched. From germline, CDR1 is SGHKS and CDR2 YYEKEE (reference sequence). This CDR3 is CASSGDSPGRTQYF. The CDR3, as DNA: TGTGCCAGCAGCGGGGACAGCCCTGGGAGGACCCAGTACTTC.